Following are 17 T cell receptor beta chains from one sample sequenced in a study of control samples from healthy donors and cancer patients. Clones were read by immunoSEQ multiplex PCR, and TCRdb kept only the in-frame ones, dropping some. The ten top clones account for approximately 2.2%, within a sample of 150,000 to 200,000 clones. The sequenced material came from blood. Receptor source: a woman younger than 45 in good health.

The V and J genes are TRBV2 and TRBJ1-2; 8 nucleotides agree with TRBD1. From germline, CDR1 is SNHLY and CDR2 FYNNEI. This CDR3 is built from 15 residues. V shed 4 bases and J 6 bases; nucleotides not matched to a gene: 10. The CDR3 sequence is CASSGSWTGWDGYTF. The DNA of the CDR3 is TGTGCCAGCAGTGGATCATGGACAGGGTGGGATGGCTACACCTTC.

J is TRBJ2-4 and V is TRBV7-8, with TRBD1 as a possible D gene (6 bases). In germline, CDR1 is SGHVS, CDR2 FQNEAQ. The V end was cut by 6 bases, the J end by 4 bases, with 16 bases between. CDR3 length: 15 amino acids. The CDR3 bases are TGTGCCAGCAGTCCCCACAGGGAGATAAAAAACATTCAGTACTTC. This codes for CASSPHREIKNIQYF.

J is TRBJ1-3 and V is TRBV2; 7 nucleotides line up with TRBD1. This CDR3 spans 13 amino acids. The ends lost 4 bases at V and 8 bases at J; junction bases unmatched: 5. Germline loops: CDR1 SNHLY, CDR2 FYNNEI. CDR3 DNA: TGTGCCAGCAGTGGACAGGGAGAATACACCATATATTTT. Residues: CASSGQGEYTIYF.

As DNA, the CDR3 is TGTGCCAGCAGTTTAATTTCGTGGGATACGCAGTATTTT. Its translation: CASSLISWDTQYF. The V call is TRBV27, the J call TRBJ2-3; D gene uncertain. V was trimmed by 2 bases and J by 6 bases, leaving 9 bases between them. This CDR3 is built from 13 residues. Germline V gene sequence: CDR1 MNHEY, CDR2 SMNVEV (reference sequence).

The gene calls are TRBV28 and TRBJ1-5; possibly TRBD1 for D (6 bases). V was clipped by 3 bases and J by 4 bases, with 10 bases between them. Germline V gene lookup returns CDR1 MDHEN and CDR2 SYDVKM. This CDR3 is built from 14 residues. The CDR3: CASSFQGRNQPQHF. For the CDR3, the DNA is TGTGCCAGCAGTTTTCAGGGGAGGAATCAGCCCCAGCATTTT.

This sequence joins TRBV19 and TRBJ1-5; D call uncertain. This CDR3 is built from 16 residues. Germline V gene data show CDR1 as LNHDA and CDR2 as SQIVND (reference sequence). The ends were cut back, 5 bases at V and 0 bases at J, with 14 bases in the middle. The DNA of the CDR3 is TGTGCCAGTAGTCCCCTTCGCCCGGATAGCAATCAGCCCCAGCATTTT. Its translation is CASSPLRPDSNQPQHF.

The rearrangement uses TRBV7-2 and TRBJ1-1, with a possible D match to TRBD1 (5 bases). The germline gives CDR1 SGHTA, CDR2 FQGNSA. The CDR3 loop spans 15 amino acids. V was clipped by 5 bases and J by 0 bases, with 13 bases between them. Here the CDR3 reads CASSAEGLMNTEAFF. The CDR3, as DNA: TGTGCCAGCAGCGCAGAGGGACTGATGAACACTGAAGCTTTCTTT.

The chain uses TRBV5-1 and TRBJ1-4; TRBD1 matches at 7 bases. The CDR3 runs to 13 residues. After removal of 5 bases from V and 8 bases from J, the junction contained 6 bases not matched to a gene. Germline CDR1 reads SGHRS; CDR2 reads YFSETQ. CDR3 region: CASSGTVGEKLFF. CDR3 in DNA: TGCGCCAGCAGTGGGACAGTTGGAGAAAAACTGTTTTTT. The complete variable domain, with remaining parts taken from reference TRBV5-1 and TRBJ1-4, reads KAGVTQTPRYLIKTRGQQVTLSCSPISGHRSVSWYQQTPGQGLQFLFEYFSETQRNKGNFPGRFSGRQFSNSRSEMNVSTLELGDSALYLCASSGTVGEKLFFGSGTQLSVL.

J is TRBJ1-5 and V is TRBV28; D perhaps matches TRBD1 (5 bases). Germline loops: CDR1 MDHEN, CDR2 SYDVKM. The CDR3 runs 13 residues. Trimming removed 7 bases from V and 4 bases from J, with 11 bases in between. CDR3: CASISGLNQPQHF. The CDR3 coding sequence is TGTGCCAGCATTTCGGGACTTAATCAGCCCCAGCATTTT.

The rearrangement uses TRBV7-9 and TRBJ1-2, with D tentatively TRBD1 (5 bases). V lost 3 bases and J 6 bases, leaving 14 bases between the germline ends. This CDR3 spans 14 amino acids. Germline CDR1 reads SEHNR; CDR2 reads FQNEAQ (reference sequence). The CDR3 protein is CASSFAGRRDGYTF. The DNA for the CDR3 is TGTGCCAGCAGCTTCGCAGGGAGGAGGGATGGCTACACCTTC.

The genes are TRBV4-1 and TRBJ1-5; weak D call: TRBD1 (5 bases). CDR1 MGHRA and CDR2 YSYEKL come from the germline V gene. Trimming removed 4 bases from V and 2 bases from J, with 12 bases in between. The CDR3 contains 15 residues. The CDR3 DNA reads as TGCGCCAGCAGCCTCAGGGACGCGGGCAATCAGCCCCAGCATTTT. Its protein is CASSLRDAGNQPQHF.

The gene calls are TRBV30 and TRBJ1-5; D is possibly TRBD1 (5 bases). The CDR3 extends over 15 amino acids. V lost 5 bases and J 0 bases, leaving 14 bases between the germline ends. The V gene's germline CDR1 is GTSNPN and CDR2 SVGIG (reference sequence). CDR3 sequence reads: CAWWDVPYSNQPQHF. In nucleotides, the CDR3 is TGTGCCTGGTGGGACGTCCCATATAGCAATCAGCCCCAGCATTTT.

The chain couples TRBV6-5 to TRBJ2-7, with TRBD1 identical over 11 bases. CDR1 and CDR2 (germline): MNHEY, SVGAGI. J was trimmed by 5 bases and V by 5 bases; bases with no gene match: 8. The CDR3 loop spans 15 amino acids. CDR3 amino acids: CASSQDRGRRNEQYF. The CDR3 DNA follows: TGTGCCAGCAGTCAGGACAGGGGGCGCCGGAACGAGCAGTACTTC.

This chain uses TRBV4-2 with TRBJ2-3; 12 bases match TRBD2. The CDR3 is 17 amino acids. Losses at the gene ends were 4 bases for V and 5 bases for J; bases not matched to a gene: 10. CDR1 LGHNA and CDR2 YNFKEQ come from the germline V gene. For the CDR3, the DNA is TGTGCCAGCAGCCGCCAGCCTAGCGGGGGGGTAGGAGATACGCAGTATTTT. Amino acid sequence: CASSRQPSGGVGDTQYF.

Here the CDR3 reads CASSPGQGFYEQYF. In nucleotides, the CDR3 is TGTGCCAGCAGCCCGGGACAGGGGTTCTACGAGCAGTACTTC. V and J are TRBV5-5 and TRBJ2-7, with 10 positions matching TRBD1. The germline CDR1 and CDR2 sequences are SGHKS and YYEKEE (reference sequence). The CDR3 spans 14 residues. V gave up 4 bases and J gave up 3 bases; unmatched junction bases: 4.

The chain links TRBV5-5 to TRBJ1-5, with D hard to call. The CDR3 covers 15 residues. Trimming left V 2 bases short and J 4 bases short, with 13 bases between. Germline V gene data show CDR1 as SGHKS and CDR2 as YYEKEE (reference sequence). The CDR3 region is CASSFRPSGNQPQHF. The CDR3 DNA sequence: TGTGCCAGCAGCTTTCGGCCCTCGGGTAATCAGCCCCAGCATTTT. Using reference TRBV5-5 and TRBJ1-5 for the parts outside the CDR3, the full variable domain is DAGVTQSPTHLIKTRGQQVTLRCSPISGHKSVSWYQQVLGQGPQFIFQYYEKEERGRGNFPDRFSARQFPNYSSELNVNALLLGDSALYLCASSFRPSGNQPQHFGDGTRLSIL.

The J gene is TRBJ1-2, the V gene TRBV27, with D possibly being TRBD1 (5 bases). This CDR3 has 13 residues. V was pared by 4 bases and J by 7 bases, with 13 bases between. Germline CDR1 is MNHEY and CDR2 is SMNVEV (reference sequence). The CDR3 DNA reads TGTGCCAGCAGTTCCCAATACAGGTTTGGCTACACCTTC. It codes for CASSSQYRFGYTF.